This record covers a single T cell receptor beta chain. The data stem from a study of blood T cell repertoires in COVID-19. Study summary: Researchers got acute and convalescent COVID-19 samples from the United States, Italy and Spain.

Data came from immunoSEQ multiplex PCR; TCRdb stores just in-frame clones and leaves some out. The data hold approximately 290,000 clones, with about 80% observed a single time. This CDR3 is built from 16 residues. Germline assignment: CDR1 MNHNS and CDR2 SASEGT. Unmatched junction bases numbered 5, after V lost 1 base and J lost 2 bases. This receptor was identified in an older person with COVID-19, enrolled during active disease. The source material was peripheral blood. The chain employs TRBV6-1 and TRBJ2-1, with 7 bases lining up with TRBD1. The CDR3 DNA follows: TGTGCCAGCAGTGAAGATGGCCAGGGGGCCTACAATGAGCAGTTCTTC. It codes for CASSEDGQGAYNEQFF.